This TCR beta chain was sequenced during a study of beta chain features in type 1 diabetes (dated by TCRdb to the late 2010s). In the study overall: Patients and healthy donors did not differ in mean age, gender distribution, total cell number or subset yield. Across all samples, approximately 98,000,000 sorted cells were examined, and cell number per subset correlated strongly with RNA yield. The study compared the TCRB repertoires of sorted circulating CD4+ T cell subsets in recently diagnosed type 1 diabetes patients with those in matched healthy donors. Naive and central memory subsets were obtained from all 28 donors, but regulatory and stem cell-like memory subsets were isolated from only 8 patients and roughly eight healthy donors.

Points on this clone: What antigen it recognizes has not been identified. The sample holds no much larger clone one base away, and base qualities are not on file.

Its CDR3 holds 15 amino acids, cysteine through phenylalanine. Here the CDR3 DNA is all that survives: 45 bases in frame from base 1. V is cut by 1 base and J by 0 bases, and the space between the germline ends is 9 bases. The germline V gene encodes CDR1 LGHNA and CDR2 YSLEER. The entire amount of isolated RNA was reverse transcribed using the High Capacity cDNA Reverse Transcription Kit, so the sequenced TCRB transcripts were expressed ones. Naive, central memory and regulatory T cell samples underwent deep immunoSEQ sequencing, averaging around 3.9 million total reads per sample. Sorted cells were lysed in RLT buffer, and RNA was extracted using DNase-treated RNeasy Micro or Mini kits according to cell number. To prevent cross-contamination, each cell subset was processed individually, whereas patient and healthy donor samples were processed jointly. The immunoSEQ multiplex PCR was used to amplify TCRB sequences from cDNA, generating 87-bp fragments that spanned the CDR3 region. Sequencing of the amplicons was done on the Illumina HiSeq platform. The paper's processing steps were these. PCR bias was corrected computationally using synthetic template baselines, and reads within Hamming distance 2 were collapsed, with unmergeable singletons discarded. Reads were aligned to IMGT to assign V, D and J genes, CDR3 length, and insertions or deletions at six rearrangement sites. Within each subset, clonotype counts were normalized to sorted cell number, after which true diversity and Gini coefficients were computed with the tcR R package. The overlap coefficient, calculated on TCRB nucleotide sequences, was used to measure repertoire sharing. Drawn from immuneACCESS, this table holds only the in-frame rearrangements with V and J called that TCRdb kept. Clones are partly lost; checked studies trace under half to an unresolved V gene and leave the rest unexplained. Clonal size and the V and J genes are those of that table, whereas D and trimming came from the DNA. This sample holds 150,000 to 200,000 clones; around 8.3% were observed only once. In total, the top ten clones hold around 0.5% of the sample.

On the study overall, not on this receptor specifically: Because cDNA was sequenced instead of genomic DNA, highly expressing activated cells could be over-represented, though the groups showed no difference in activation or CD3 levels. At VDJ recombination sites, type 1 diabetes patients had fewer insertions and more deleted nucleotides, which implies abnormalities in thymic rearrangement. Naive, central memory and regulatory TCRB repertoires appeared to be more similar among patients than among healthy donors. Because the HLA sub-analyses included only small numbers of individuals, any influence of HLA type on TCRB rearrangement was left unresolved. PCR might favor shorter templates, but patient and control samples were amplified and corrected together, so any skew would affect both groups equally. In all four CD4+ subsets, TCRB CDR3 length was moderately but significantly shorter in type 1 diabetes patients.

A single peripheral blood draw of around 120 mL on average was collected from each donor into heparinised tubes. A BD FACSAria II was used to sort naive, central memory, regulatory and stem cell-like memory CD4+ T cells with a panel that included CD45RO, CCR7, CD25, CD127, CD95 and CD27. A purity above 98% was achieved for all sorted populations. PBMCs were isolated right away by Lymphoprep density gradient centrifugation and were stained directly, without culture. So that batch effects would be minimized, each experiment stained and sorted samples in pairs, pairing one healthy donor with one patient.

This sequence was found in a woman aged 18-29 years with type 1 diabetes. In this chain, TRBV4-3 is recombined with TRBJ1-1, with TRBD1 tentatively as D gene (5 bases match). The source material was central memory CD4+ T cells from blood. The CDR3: CASSQGAGMNTEAFF. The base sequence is TGCGCCAGCAGCCAAGGTGCAGGGATGAACACTGAAGCTTTCTTT.